Following are 29 T cell receptor beta chains from one sample sequenced in a study of cytomegalovirus exposure and HLA in healthy donors. 13 Jbeta primers and 60 Vbeta primers were used for the PCR. Repertoires were generated with immunoSEQ multiplex PCR, while TCRdb's copy carries only in-frame clones and drops some. The sample lists 210,000 or so clones; about 80% were seen once. The sequencing input was PBMCs. The receptors derive from a woman between 45 and 60 years old in good health and CMV-seropositive.

The chain combines TRBV18 with TRBJ2-6; D call uncertain. Germline V gives CDR1 KGHSH, CDR2 LQKENI. There are 15 residues in the CDR3. V lost 0 bases to trimming and J lost 2 bases, with 5 bases between them. The CDR3 protein is CASSPPWPGANVLTF. The DNA for the CDR3 is TGTGCCAGCTCACCACCGTGGCCTGGGGCCAACGTCCTGACTTTC. The whole variable domain, filled in from reference TRBV18 and TRBJ2-6, reads NAGVMQNPRHLVRRRGQEARLRCSPMKGHSHVYWYRQLPEEGLKFMVYLQKENIIDESGMPKERFSAEFPKEGPSILRIQQVVRGDSAAYFCASSPPWPGANVLTFGAGSRLTVL.

This clone was detected once. This rearrangement joins TRBV27 to TRBJ2-4, with D unresolved. Germline lookup yields CDR1 MNHEY and CDR2 SMNVEV (reference sequence). This CDR3 comprises 14 residues. Trimming left V 2 bases short and J 2 bases short, with 7 bases between. The CDR3 loop reads CASSLAMSKNIQYF. CDR3 nucleotides: TGTGCCAGCAGTTTAGCGATGTCCAAAAACATTCAGTACTTC.

The rearrangement uses TRBV6-5 and TRBJ1-1, with a tentative D call TRBD1 (5 bases). The CDR3 sequence is 12 residues long. Looked up from germline, CDR1 is MNHEY and CDR2 is SVGAGI. Between the trimmed V and J ends, which lost 8 bases and 1 base, there was a span of 8 bases. The CDR3 spells CASRTPNTEAFF. The CDR3 DNA reads as TGTGCCAGCCGGACACCGAACACTGAAGCTTTCTTT.

The rearrangement joins TRBV7-2 to TRBJ1-2; maybe TRBD1 (6 bases). The germline V gene has CDR1 SGHTA and CDR2 FQGNSA. This CDR3 is 14 amino acids long. The V gene lost 1 base and the J gene lost 6 bases, with 12 bases spanning the gap. CDR3 DNA sequence: TGTGCCAGCAGCTTAGTTCGACAGGCTGATGGCTACACCTTC. Translating gives CASSLVRQADGYTF. The full variable domain, in which reference TRBV7-2 and TRBJ1-2 provide the parts outside the CDR3, is GAGVSQSPSNKVTEKGKDVELRCDPISGHTALYWYRQSLGQGLEFLIYFQGNSAPDKSGLPSDRFSAERTGGSVSTLTIQRTQQEDSAVYLCASSLVRQADGYTFGSGTRLTVV.

The chain joins TRBV7-8 to TRBJ1-2; possible D gene TRBD1, 6 bases. This CDR3 is 14 amino acids long. Germline V gene data show CDR1 as SGHVS and CDR2 as FQNEAQ. Trimming removed 3 bases from V and 4 bases from J, with 12 bases in between. Written as DNA, the CDR3 is TGTGCCAGCAGCTTTGGCGGACAGCCCTATGGCTACACCTTC. It encodes CASSFGGQPYGYTF.

The chain is built from TRBV4-1 and TRBJ1-1; D call uncertain. V was clipped by 1 base and J by 0 bases, with 9 bases between them. The length of the CDR3 is 15 residues. CDR1 and CDR2 from the germline V gene are MGHRA and YSYEKL. CDR3 residues: CASSQVALMNTEAFF. CDR3 sequence (DNA): TGCGCCAGCAGCCAAGTCGCACTAATGAACACTGAAGCTTTCTTT.

This CDR3 reads CASSPYRADATNEKLFF. Written as DNA, the CDR3 is TGCGCCAGCAGCCCCTACAGGGCCGACGCAACTAATGAAAAACTGTTTTTT. This chain links TRBV4-1 with TRBJ1-4; tentatively, D is TRBD1 (6 bases). The V and J ends lost 4 bases and 0 bases respectively, with 15 bases between them. This CDR3 spans 17 amino acids. CDR1 is MGHRA and CDR2 is YSYEKL in the germline V gene.

A single count supports this clone. The gene calls are TRBV25-1 and TRBJ1-4; 7 bases map to TRBD1. Trimming removed 2 bases from V and 6 bases from J; junction bases left unmatched: 3. In germline, CDR1 is MGHDK, CDR2 SYGVNS. The CDR3 covers 14 residues. The CDR3 reads CASSEKGGDEKLFF. In nucleotides, the CDR3 is TGTGCCAGCAGTGAAAAAGGGGGCGATGAAAAACTGTTTTTT.

This sequence joins TRBV15 and TRBJ2-2; no clear D. Deletions cut 0 bases from V and 2 bases from J, with 7 bases between. Germline V CDR1 and CDR2: LNHNV, YYDKDF (reference sequence). This CDR3 region has 15 residues. The CDR3, as DNA: TGTGCCACCAGCAGAGATAGTGAAAACACCGGGGAGCTGTTTTTT. Translated: CATSRDSENTGELFF.

The chain has TRBV28 and TRBJ2-2, with D unclear. From germline, CDR1 is MDHEN and CDR2 SYDVKM. V was shortened by 10 bases and J by 1 base, with 7 bases between the two germline ends. This CDR3 has 12 amino acids. The CDR3 loop reads CATPGNTGELFF. In DNA, the CDR3 is TGTGCCACCCCAGGGAACACCGGGGAGCTGTTTTTT.

The chain is built from TRBV5-4 and TRBJ2-3; D unclear. With 4 bases removed from V and 0 bases from J, the gap between germline ends came to 15 bases. The CDR3 totals 16 residues. Germline lookup yields CDR1 SGHNT and CDR2 YYREEE (reference sequence). The CDR3 region has the DNA TGTGCCAGCAGCCTACCCGGTGACTTTAGCACAGATACGCAGTATTTT. Translated: CASSLPGDFSTDTQYF.

This clone was seen only a few times. CDR3 protein: CASSPLDIRPEAFF. CDR3 in DNA: TGTGCCAGCAGCCCCTTGGACATTAGGCCTGAAGCTTTCTTT. The V gene is TRBV5-8, the J gene TRBJ1-1, with D possibly matching TRBD1 (5 bases). CDR1 is SGHTS, CDR2 YDEGEE, per germline. The ends were cut back, 4 bases at V and 6 bases at J, with 16 bases in the middle. The CDR3 spans 14 residues.

The sample holds one count of this clone. This chain connects TRBV5-1 to TRBJ1-1; a weak D match, TRBD1 (6 bases). Trimming cost V 4 bases and J 4 bases, with 23 bases left between them. The CDR3 spans 17 residues. Germline CDR1 and CDR2: SGHRS and YFSETQ. CDR3 loop: CASSRAPDRLWGTEAFF. The CDR3, as DNA: TGCGCCAGCAGCCGCGCCCCGGACAGACTATGGGGCACTGAAGCTTTCTTT.

This chain joins TRBV5-1 and TRBJ2-3, with 13 positions matching TRBD2. After removal of 4 bases from V and 10 bases from J, the junction contained 15 bases not matched to a gene. The CDR3 consists of 17 residues. Per germline, CDR1 SGHRS and CDR2 YFSETQ. CDR3 nucleotides: TGCGCCAGCAGCCCCCCCGGGACTAGCGGGGTAACACGACCGCAGTATTTT. Translating it yields CASSPPGTSGVTRPQYF. Complete variable domain (other parts from reference TRBV5-1 and TRBJ2-3): KAGVTQTPRYLIKTRGQQVTLSCSPISGHRSVSWYQQTPGQGLQFLFEYFSETQRNKGNFPGRFSGRQFSNSRSEMNVSTLELGDSALYLCASSPPGTSGVTRPQYFGPGTRLTVL.

The chain combines TRBV6-5 with TRBJ1-5, with D possibly matching TRBD1 (5 bases). V lost 2 bases, J lost 3 bases, and 8 bases lay in between. Germline CDR1 and CDR2: MNHEY and SVGAGI. The CDR3 is made up of 14 amino acids. The CDR3 coding sequence is TGTGCCAGCAGTTACGACAGATACAATCAGCCCCAGCATTTT. Amino acids: CASSYDRYNQPQHF.

This chain uses TRBV2 with TRBJ1-3; D is uncertain. With 5 bases removed from V and 0 bases from J, the gap between germline ends came to 8 bases. Germline V gene data show CDR1 as SNHLY and CDR2 as FYNNEI. The CDR3 is 14 amino acids. The chain's CDR3 is CASSRDASGNTIYF. The CDR3 DNA follows: TGTGCCAGCAGTCGGGATGCCTCTGGAAACACCATATATTTT.

A single count supports this clone. V usage is TRBV27 and J usage is TRBJ1-1; 7 positions match TRBD1. CDR1 and CDR2 from the germline V gene are MNHEY and SMNVEV (reference sequence). Trimming took 0 bases from V and 1 from J; bases not matched to a gene: 2. The CDR3 totals 15 residues. CDR3 residues: CASSLSGGRNTEAFF. The CDR3 DNA is TGTGCCAGCAGTTTATCAGGGGGCCGGAACACTGAAGCTTTCTTT.

This rearrangement joins TRBV19 to TRBJ1-5; possibly TRBD1 for D (6 bases). The CDR3 totals 11 residues. Germline CDR1 and CDR2: LNHDA and SQIVND (reference sequence). Trimming removed 9 bases from V and 11 bases from J, with 14 bases in between. In nucleotides, the CDR3 is TGTGCCAGCGGCGGGGGCAGCACCCAGCATTTT. Its translation: CASGGGSTQHF.

Comments on this clone: The junction departs from germline at one end; a sequencing error may be responsible. The chain is built from TRBV7-9 and TRBJ1-5, with D perhaps TRBD1 (5 bases). The CDR3 is made up of 14 amino acids. Looked up from germline, CDR1 is SEHNR and CDR2 is FQNEAQ (reference sequence). CDR3 sequence reads: CSSSLAGGNQPQHF. CDR3 bases: TGTTCCAGCAGCTTAGCCGGGGGTAATCAGCCCCAGCATTTT.

V is TRBV9 and J is TRBJ2-7; 7 bases align to TRBD1. Unmatched junction bases numbered 12, after V lost 4 bases and J lost 5 bases. Germline CDR1 SGDLS, CDR2 YYNGEE. This CDR3 has 15 amino acids. The CDR3 spells CASSLTGNPWDEQYF. The CDR3 DNA reads TGTGCCAGCAGCCTGACAGGGAACCCTTGGGACGAGCAGTACTTC.

V gene TRBV10-2 combines with J gene TRBJ2-1; 11 nucleotides match TRBD2. Germline V gives CDR1 WSHSY, CDR2 SAAADI. V was clipped by 6 bases and J by 5 bases; unmatched bases: 6. The CDR3 runs to 15 residues. CDR3 residues: CASRVAGGSNNEQFF. CDR3 sequence (DNA): TGCGCCAGCAGGGTAGCGGGGGGGAGTAACAATGAGCAGTTCTTC.

The chain combines TRBV4-2 with TRBJ2-1, with TRBD2 as a possible D gene (5 bases). From germline, CDR1 is LGHNA and CDR2 YNFKEQ. With 5 bases removed from V and 5 bases from J, the gap between germline ends came to 22 bases. There are 17 residues in the CDR3. The CDR3 loop is CASSKSYLAVSHNEQFF. DNA for the CDR3: TGTGCCAGCAGCAAAAGCTATCTAGCTGTATCCCACAATGAGCAGTTCTTC.

V is TRBV7-8 and J is TRBJ1-6, with 7 bases matching TRBD1. Germline V gene lookup returns CDR1 SGHVS and CDR2 FQNEAQ. Trimming cost V 1 base and J 7 bases; bases outside gene matches: 4. CDR3 length: 15 residues. The CDR3 DNA reads as TGTGCCAGCAGCTTAGGACGGACAGGAAATTCACCCCTCCACTTT. This encodes CASSLGRTGNSPLHF. Complete variable domain (other parts from reference TRBV7-8 and TRBJ1-6): GAGVSQSPRYKVAKRGQDVALRCDPISGHVSLFWYQQALGQGPEFLTYFQNEAQLDKSGLPSDRFFAERPEGSVSTLKIQRTQQEDSAVYLCASSLGRTGNSPLHFGNGTRLTVT.

The chain recombines TRBV29-1 with TRBJ1-1; D is possibly TRBD1 (5 bases). Trimming left V 4 bases short and J 6 bases short, with 12 bases between. Looked up from germline, CDR1 is SQVTM and CDR2 is ANQGSEA. CDR3 length: 12 residues. The CDR3 coding sequence is TGCAGCGTTGGATATTCAGGGCCTGAAGCTTTCTTT. Amino acid sequence: CSVGYSGPEAFF.

This chain uses TRBV5-1 with TRBJ1-5, with TRBD1 identical over 8 bases. Trimming removed 0 bases from V and 2 bases from J; junction bases left unmatched: 7. Germline V gives CDR1 SGHRS, CDR2 YFSETQ. The CDR3 covers 17 residues. Written as DNA, the CDR3 is TGCGCCAGCAGCTTGGGGGGACAGGATTCCCGCAATCAGCCCCAGCATTTT. It translates to CASSLGGQDSRNQPQHF.

The chain uses TRBV5-8 and TRBJ2-7; D ambiguous. Trimming shortened V by 1 base and J by 0 bases, and 8 bases separated the two germline ends. This CDR3 comprises 14 residues. The germline V gene encodes CDR1 SGHTS and CDR2 YDEGEE. The CDR3 spells CASSLFTYSYEQYF. DNA of the CDR3: TGTGCCAGCAGCTTGTTCACTTACTCCTACGAGCAGTACTTC.

The rearrangement uses TRBV7-9 and TRBJ2-7; D not resolved. The V and J ends lost 2 bases and 7 bases respectively, with 12 bases between them. CDR1 SEHNR and CDR2 FQNEAQ come from the germline V gene (reference sequence). The CDR3 length is 13 residues. The CDR3 sequence is CASSLLGDGEQYF. The CDR3 nucleotides read TGTGCCAGCAGCTTACTAGGAGATGGGGAGCAGTACTTC. The entire variable domain, with the rest obtained from reference TRBV7-9 and TRBJ2-7, is as follows: DTGVSQNPRHKITKRGQNVTFRCDPISEHNRLYWYRQTLGQGPEFLTYFQNEAQLEKSRLLSDRFSAERPKGSFSTLEIQRTEQGDSAMYLCASSLLGDGEQYFGPGTRLTVT.

This rearrangement joins TRBV6-5 to TRBJ1-2; tentative D call: TRBD1 (5 bases). CDR3 size: 14 residues. Germline lookup yields CDR1 MNHEY and CDR2 SVGAGI. Between the trimmed V and J ends, which lost 4 bases and 4 bases, there was a span of 13 bases. The CDR3 sequence: CASSSGPWGYGYTF. The CDR3 nucleotides read TGTGCCAGCAGTTCAGGGCCCTGGGGCTATGGCTACACCTTC.

The gene calls are TRBV29-1 and TRBJ2-1, with 7 bases lining up with TRBD2. The J segment lost 3 bases and the V segment lost 5 bases, leaving 4 bases of the junction unmatched. The length of the CDR3 is 13 residues. Germline lookup yields CDR1 SQVTM and CDR2 ANQGSEA. In DNA form, the CDR3 reads TGCAGCGTTACGGGGGGACGCTACAATGAGCAGTTCTTC. Its protein is CSVTGGRYNEQFF.